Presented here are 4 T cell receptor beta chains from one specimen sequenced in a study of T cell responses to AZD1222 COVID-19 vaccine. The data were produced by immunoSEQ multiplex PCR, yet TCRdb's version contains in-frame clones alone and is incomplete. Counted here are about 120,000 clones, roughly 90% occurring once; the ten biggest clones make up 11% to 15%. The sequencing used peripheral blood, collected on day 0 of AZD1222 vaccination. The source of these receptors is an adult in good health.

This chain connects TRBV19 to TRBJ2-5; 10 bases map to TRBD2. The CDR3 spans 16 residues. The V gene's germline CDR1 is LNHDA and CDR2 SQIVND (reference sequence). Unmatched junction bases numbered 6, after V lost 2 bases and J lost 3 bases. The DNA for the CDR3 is TGTGCCAGTAGTATACTAACAAGCGGGAGGGAAGAGACCCAGTACTTC. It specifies CASSILTSGREETQYF.

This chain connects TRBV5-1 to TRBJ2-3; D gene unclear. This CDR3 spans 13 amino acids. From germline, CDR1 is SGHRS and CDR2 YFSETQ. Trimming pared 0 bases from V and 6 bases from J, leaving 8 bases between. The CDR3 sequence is CASSLVVADTQYF. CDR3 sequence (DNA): TGCGCCAGCAGCTTGGTAGTGGCGGATACGCAGTATTTT.

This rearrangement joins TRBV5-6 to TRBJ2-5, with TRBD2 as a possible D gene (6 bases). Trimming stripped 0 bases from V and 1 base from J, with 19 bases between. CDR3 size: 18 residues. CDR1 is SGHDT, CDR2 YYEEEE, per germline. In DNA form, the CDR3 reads TGTGCCAGCAGCTTGGGGGTCATTGGGCGGAGGGCCCAAGAGACCCAGTACTTC. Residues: CASSLGVIGRRAQETQYF.

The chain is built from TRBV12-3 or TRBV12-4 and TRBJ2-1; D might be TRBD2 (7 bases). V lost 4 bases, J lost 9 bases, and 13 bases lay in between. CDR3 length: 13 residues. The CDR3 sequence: CASSYGGLGEQFF. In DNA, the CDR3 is TGTGCCAGCAGTTACGGGGGGCTGGGTGAGCAGTTCTTC.